Given below is one T cell receptor beta chain in context. This receptor's antigen is unknown. Base quality data are lacking; no much larger clone is found one base away. This sample was included in a study of shared clonotypes between healthy human individuals (dated by TCRdb to 2018 to 2020). Concerning the study at large: Three men and two women, aged 18 to 49 years, made up the cohort. Blood TCR repertoires of about five healthy adults were deeply sequenced to estimate repertoire size and the extent of clonotype sharing between individuals. To increase sequencing depth and limit assay-specific biases, different laboratories used diverse techniques to prepare libraries and sequence TCR repertoires. Each donor's leukapheresis produced roughly between about 0.9 and 9.5 billion PBMCs. General findings and caveats noted by the study authors: Because the study included a small number of donors, the genetic and exposure-history diversity represented was limited. Sampling was limited to blood, and TCR repertoires in tissue likely differ from TCR repertoires in blood. Based on pairwise subsampling, the degree of clonotype sharing among donors was expected to be affected by sequencing depth.

Donors were healthy HIV-negative adults with no recently reported acute infections or vaccinations. Every donor was a Caucasian adult living in Nashville, Tennessee, USA. In the unsorted samples, around 81 million PBMCs were counted, and genomic DNA was extracted using the QIAamp DNA Blood Mini kit. After blood collection by leukapheresis, PBMCs were isolated using Ficoll-Histopaque density gradient centrifugation and then cryopreserved in the vapor phase of liquid nitrogen. Using the deep immunoSEQ assay, multiplex PCR amplified TCR CDR3 regions from genomic DNA. Extracted genomic DNA from each cell subset was spread evenly across all wells of several immunoSEQ 96-well plates, with each plate serving as a replicate. For unsorted PBMC, about 0.3 ug genomic DNA, equal to about 29,000 T cell genomes, was loaded into each replicate PCR. Genomic DNA from unsorted PBMC was sequenced over ten immunoSEQ deep assay plates. Purified libraries were quantified with a Qubit 3.0 fluorometer, sized on a Bioanalyzer 2100, and re-quantified with the KAPA Library Quantification kit. Every immunoSEQ 96-well plate was sequenced on a dedicated single-read 150-cycle Illumina NextSeq 550 flow cell. As for the authors' bioinformatics: Because the immunoSEQ output held only junctional sequences and lacked quality scores, the filtering could not match the filtering applied to full-length reads. Sequences were annotated with PyIR, a Python wrapper for IgBLAST v1.9, and V/J genes and CDR3 were assigned using IMGT germline references. Reads with weak V/J assignments (E-value above 1e-6), missing CDR3, stop codons, out-of-frame junctions, or ambiguous translated residues were removed. V3J clonotypes were defined as sequences sharing an identical inferred V gene, J gene, and CDR3 amino acid sequence. Percentage overlap between repertoires was computed as shared unique clonotypes divided by the size of the smaller repertoire. Richness of each repertoire was evaluated using RTK rarefaction, the Chao1 estimator, and Recon v2.1 estimates of unobserved clonotypes. Sourced from immuneACCESS, this table was stored by TCRdb with only in-frame sequences that have V and J called. A share of the clones is absent; for the studies checked, an unresolved V gene accounts for under half, and the remainder has no known explanation. V, J and clone size are those of that table, while D and trimming were read from the DNA. The sample table records roughly 490,000 clones; 76% of these occur just once. 10% to 15% of the sample is in the top ten clones.

In the germline V gene, CDR1 corresponds to MGHRA and CDR2 to YSYEKL. For this chain, trimming is 6 bases at the V end and 2 bases at the J end, and the number of junction bases without a gene match is 9. There are 15 amino acids in the CDR3, from cysteine to phenylalanine inclusive. Solely the CDR3 DNA is kept, with 45 bases framed from the first base. The sequence derives from a woman aged 40 to 55 in good health. Some clones in this sample may be carry-over from other donors' samples. The rearrangement combines TRBV4-1 with TRBJ2-7; TRBD1 agrees with 8 junctional bases. The sequencing sample was made of PBMCs. The base sequence is TGCGCCAGCAGACCCGGACAGGGTCGTACCTACGAGCAGTACTTC. This gives the protein CASRPGQGRTYEQYF.